The T cell receptor beta chain under discussion was sequenced for a study of shared clonotypes between healthy human individuals. The method was immunoSEQ multiplex PCR; TCRdb's version includes in-frame clones alone and lacks a portion of them. The profile shows about 960,000 clones, around three quarters of them singletons. Per germline, CDR1 MDHEN and CDR2 SYDVKM. Deletions cut 6 bases from V and 3 bases from J, with 9 bases between. This CDR3 contains 12 residues. The sequence came from a man younger than 30 in good health. The chain carries TRBV28 and TRBJ2-7; D is unclear. The specimen sequenced was memory CD4+ T cells sorted from blood. Subset specified: CD45RA-negative fraction. CDR3 bases: TGTGCCAGCAGCCTTAGCCGCTACGAGCAGTACTTC. This codes for CASSLSRYEQYF.